The 24 T cell receptor beta chains below come from one sample, sequenced in a study of cytomegalovirus exposure and HLA in healthy donors. The table came from immunoSEQ multiplex PCR; TCRdb's copy has only in-frame clones and leaves some out. This table holds some 170,000 clones, around nine tenths found once. Material: PBMCs. The receptors originated from a young man in good health and CMV-seropositive.

CDR3 loop: CASSQFPDKRGETQYF. CDR3 DNA: TGTGCCAGCAGCCAATTCCCGGACAAAAGGGGGGAGACCCAGTACTTC. The chain combines TRBV14 with TRBJ2-5; possibly TRBD1 for D (6 bases). The V end lost 2 bases, the J end lost 5 bases, and 18 bases lay between the germline ends. Germline V gene lookup returns CDR1 SGHDN and CDR2 FVKESK. The CDR3 length is 16 residues.

This clone was observed once. This chain links TRBV20-1 with TRBJ1-2; the D is unclear. Germline CDR1 is DFQATT and CDR2 is SNEGSKA (reference sequence). V lost 6 bases and J 6 bases, leaving 11 bases between the germline ends. This CDR3 has 11 residues. The CDR3 sequence: CSASRANGYTF. The CDR3 DNA reads TGCAGTGCCTCCCGCGCGAATGGCTACACCTTC.

The V call is TRBV10-2, the J call TRBJ2-5; 8 nucleotides match TRBD2. Germline CDR1 reads WSHSY; CDR2 reads SAAADI. There are 15 residues in the CDR3. V shed 7 bases, J shed 1 base, and the junction held 8 bases outside the gene matches. As DNA, the CDR3 is TGCGCCAGCACCCCAAGGCGGGGGGTCCAAGAGACCCAGTACTTC. Translation: CASTPRRGVQETQYF.

The V call is TRBV2, the J call TRBJ2-7, with TRBD2 as a possible D gene (5 bases). The ends were cut back, 4 bases at V and 1 base at J, with 17 bases in the middle. The CDR3 extends over 16 amino acids. Per the germline V gene, CDR1 is SNHLY and CDR2 is FYNNEI. The DNA of the CDR3 is TGTGCCAGCAGTGGACCAGGACTGCAAAAATCCTACGAGCAGTACTTC. As protein: CASSGPGLQKSYEQYF. Variable domain in full (rest from reference TRBV2 and TRBJ2-7): EPEVTQTPSHQVTQMGQEVILRCVPISNHLYFYWYRQILGQKVEFLVSFYNNEISEKSEIFDDQFSVERPDGSNFTLKIRSTKLEDSAMYFCASSGPGLQKSYEQYFGPGTRLTVT.

The V and J genes are TRBV9 and TRBJ2-5; D might be TRBD1 (6 bases). This CDR3 is built from 16 residues. Deletions cut 3 bases from V and 2 bases from J, with 17 bases between. Looked up from germline, CDR1 is SGDLS and CDR2 is YYNGEE. This chain's CDR3 is CASSALRDTGQETQYF. CDR3 nucleotide sequence: TGTGCCAGCAGCGCCCTGAGGGACACTGGACAAGAGACCCAGTACTTC.

This chain connects TRBV28 to TRBJ2-2; perhaps TRBD2 as D (5 bases). Germline V gene lookup returns CDR1 MDHEN and CDR2 SYDVKM. This CDR3 contains 14 residues. The V and J ends lost 6 bases and 4 bases respectively, with 12 bases between them. The CDR3 sequence is CASSSGFFTGELFF. In DNA form, the CDR3 reads TGTGCCAGCAGCTCGGGATTTTTCACCGGGGAGCTGTTTTTT.

This clone turned up a few times. This chain links TRBV27 with TRBJ1-5; possibly TRBD1 for D (5 bases). The germline V gene has CDR1 MNHEY and CDR2 SMNVEV (reference sequence). Trimming stripped 3 bases from V and 11 bases from J, with 20 bases between. CDR3 length: 15 residues. CDR3 DNA sequence: TGTGCCAGCAGTTTGAACGGGGGTGAGGGTGGGACCCAGCATTTT. Encoded protein: CASSLNGGEGGTQHF.

The chain recombines TRBV27 with TRBJ2-1; D remains ambiguous. Germline CDR1 reads MNHEY; CDR2 reads SMNVEV (reference sequence). The CDR3 is 11 amino acids. Trimming took 5 bases from V and 9 from J, leaving 8 bases between them. The CDR3 sequence: CASSNSGEQFF. CDR3 nucleotides: TGTGCCAGCAGTAATTCAGGTGAGCAGTTCTTC.

V and J are TRBV28 and TRBJ1-5, with a tentative D call TRBD1 (6 bases). CDR1 is MDHEN and CDR2 is SYDVKM in the germline V gene. There are 17 residues in the CDR3. V shed 3 bases and J shed 0 bases, with 15 bases lying between them. This CDR3 reads CASSFALGQYSNQPQHF. CDR3 sequence (DNA): TGTGCCAGCAGTTTTGCCCTCGGACAGTATAGCAATCAGCCCCAGCATTTT.

The J gene is TRBJ1-2, the V gene TRBV5-5; D is ambiguous. The V gene's germline CDR1 is SGHKS and CDR2 YYEKEE (reference sequence). The CDR3 contains 16 residues. V shed 6 bases and J shed 1 base, with 19 bases lying between them. The CDR3 bases are TGTGCCAGCACCATGAGGGCCAGCTATCTTAACTATGGCTACACCTTC. Amino acid sequence: CASTMRASYLNYGYTF.

The J gene is TRBJ1-4, the V gene TRBV4-2; no definite D call. CDR1 and CDR2 (germline): LGHNA, YNFKEQ. Trimming stripped 1 base from V and 4 bases from J, with 7 bases between. The CDR3 runs to 14 residues. The CDR3 sequence: CASSQGQNNEKLFF. Written as DNA, the CDR3 is TGTGCCAGCAGCCAAGGACAAAATAATGAAAAACTGTTTTTT.

CDR3 protein: CASWAGGSQGYTF. In nucleotides, the CDR3 is TGTGCCAGCTGGGCGGGGGGCTCTCAGGGCTACACCTTC. This rearrangement joins TRBV27 to TRBJ1-2; D may be TRBD1 (6 bases). The CDR3 spans 13 residues. V was pared by 8 bases and J by 8 bases, with 18 bases between. Per the germline V gene, CDR1 is MNHEY and CDR2 is SMNVEV (reference sequence).

CDR3 sequence (DNA): TGTGCCAGCAGTTTATTGGCGGGAGCAGATACGCAGTATTTT. Amino acids: CASSLLAGADTQYF. The chain recombines TRBV27 with TRBJ2-3; 7 nucleotides line up with TRBD2. Germline assignment: CDR1 MNHEY and CDR2 SMNVEV (reference sequence). V shed 1 base and J 4 bases; nucleotides not matched to a gene: 2. The CDR3 sequence is 14 residues long.

This clone was observed a single time. The chain has TRBV6-4 and TRBJ2-1; maybe TRBD1 (6 bases). The CDR3 is 13 amino acids. Trimming removed 0 bases from V and 10 bases from J, with 10 bases in between. The germline CDR1 and CDR2 sequences are MRHNA and SNTAGT. The DNA of the CDR3 is TGTGCCAGCAGTGACTCGAGGGGGAAAGAGCAGTTCTTC. Its protein product is CASSDSRGKEQFF.

The rearrangement uses TRBV5-1 and TRBJ2-2; 10 positions match TRBD2. The trim removed 4 bases at V and 7 bases at J, leaving 10 bases unmatched. This CDR3 spans 16 amino acids. Germline CDR1 and CDR2: SGHRS and YFSETQ. The CDR3 bases are TGCGCCAGCAGCCGTCCCGGGACTAGCGCGAACGGGGAGCTGTTTTTT. Protein sequence: CASSRPGTSANGELFF.

This clone appeared once. The chain recombines TRBV13 with TRBJ2-2; 9 nucleotides align to TRBD1. The CDR3 is made up of 14 amino acids. Germline V CDR1 and CDR2: PRHDT, FYEKMQ (reference sequence). Germline trimming cut 5 bases from V and 7 bases from J; bases unmatched to any gene: 5. CDR3 protein: CASSPGQGHGELFF. The DNA of the CDR3 is TGTGCCAGCAGCCCGGGACAGGGCCACGGGGAGCTGTTTTTT.

The rearrangement links TRBV2 to TRBJ2-1; D is perhaps TRBD2 (6 bases). The length of the CDR3 is 15 residues. V lost 5 bases and J 7 bases, leaving 18 bases between the germline ends. Germline lookup yields CDR1 SNHLY and CDR2 FYNNEI. CDR3: CASSLGLLWVNEQFF. Here the CDR3 DNA reads TGTGCCAGCAGTCTGGGACTGCTCTGGGTAAATGAGCAGTTCTTC.

In its sample, this clone was seen once. The chain has TRBV5-6 and TRBJ1-1; no clear D gene. Germline V gene sequence: CDR1 SGHDT, CDR2 YYEEEE. CDR3 length: 14 amino acids. Trimming removed 4 bases at V and 9 bases at J, with 19 bases between. CDR3 bases: TGTGCCAGCAGCGACGGTCCTTCGACGGGAAAAGCTTTCTTT. Translation gives CASSDGPSTGKAFF.

The chain links TRBV7-2 to TRBJ2-5, with D maybe TRBD1 (6 bases). The V end was cut by 6 bases, the J end by 5 bases, with 22 bases between. The CDR3 is 16 amino acids. Germline loops: CDR1 SGHTA, CDR2 FQGNSA. The CDR3 DNA reads as TGTGCCAGCAGTCCCAGGCGGGTTCGTCAGGGGGAGACCCAGTACTTC. Amino acids: CASSPRRVRQGETQYF. Using reference TRBV7-2 and TRBJ2-5 for the parts outside the CDR3, the full variable domain is GAGVSQSPSNKVTEKGKDVELRCDPISGHTALYWYRQSLGQGLEFLIYFQGNSAPDKSGLPSDRFSAERTGGSVSTLTIQRTQQEDSAVYLCASSPRRVRQGETQYFGPGTRLLVL.

The J gene is TRBJ1-1, the V gene TRBV5-1; no reliable D call. The CDR3 sequence is 16 residues long. Germline CDR1 and CDR2: SGHRS and YFSETQ. The V and J ends lost 4 bases and 4 bases respectively, with 20 bases between them. The CDR3 nucleotides are TGCGCCAGCAGCCTGGCCGTGACGGCCTCGGGCACTGAAGCTTTCTTT. This codes for CASSLAVTASGTEAFF.

The chain recombines TRBV5-6 with TRBJ1-2; maybe TRBD1 (6 bases). The CDR3 has 16 residues. V was clipped by 2 bases and J by 3 bases, with 17 bases between them. The germline V gene has CDR1 SGHDT and CDR2 YYEEEE. As DNA, the CDR3 is TGTGCCAGCAGCTTATACGTCCCCCGGACAGACTATGGCTACACCTTC. This codes for CASSLYVPRTDYGYTF.

The V and J genes are TRBV7-5 and TRBJ2-5; no check of the table's D call, TRBD2, against the DNA was made. TRBV7-5 is an annotated pseudogene. The CDR3 sequence is 14 residues long. The CDR3 DNA reads TGTGCCAGAAGCCCCTCTAAGCACCAAGAGACCCAGTACTTC. Its translation: CARSPSKHQETQYF.

The sample holds one count of this clone. The chain combines TRBV30 with TRBJ1-4; 7 positions agree with TRBD1. Germline-derived CDR1 and CDR2 are GTSNPN and SVGIG (reference sequence). With 4 bases clipped from V and 4 bases from J, the junction kept 0 bases outside the gene matches. CDR3 size: 12 residues. For the CDR3, the DNA is TGTGCCTGGAACAGGGGTAATGAAAAACTGTTTTTT. Amino acid sequence: CAWNRGNEKLFF. The full variable domain, its missing parts supplied by reference TRBV30 and TRBJ1-4, is SQTIHQWPATLVQPVGSPLSLECTVEGTSNPNLYWYRQAAGRGLQLLFYSVGIGQISSEVPQNLSASRPQDRQFILSSKKLLLSDSGFYLCAWNRGNEKLFFGSGTQLSVL.

This chain joins TRBV7-3 and TRBJ1-1; D possibly corresponds to TRBD1 (5 bases). Deletions cut 2 bases from V and 6 bases from J, with 13 bases between. CDR3 length equals 14 residues. In germline, CDR1 is SGHTA, CDR2 FQGTGA. CDR3: CASSLGGVGAEAFF. DNA of the CDR3: TGTGCCAGCAGCTTAGGGGGGGTTGGTGCTGAAGCTTTCTTT. Combining the CDR3 with reference TRBV7-3 and TRBJ1-1 gives the whole variable domain GAGVSQTPSNKVTEKGKYVELRCDPISGHTALYWYRQSLGQGPEFLIYFQGTGAADDSGLPNDRFFAVRPEGSVSTLKIQRTERGDSAVYLCASSLGGVGAEAFFGQGTRLTVV.